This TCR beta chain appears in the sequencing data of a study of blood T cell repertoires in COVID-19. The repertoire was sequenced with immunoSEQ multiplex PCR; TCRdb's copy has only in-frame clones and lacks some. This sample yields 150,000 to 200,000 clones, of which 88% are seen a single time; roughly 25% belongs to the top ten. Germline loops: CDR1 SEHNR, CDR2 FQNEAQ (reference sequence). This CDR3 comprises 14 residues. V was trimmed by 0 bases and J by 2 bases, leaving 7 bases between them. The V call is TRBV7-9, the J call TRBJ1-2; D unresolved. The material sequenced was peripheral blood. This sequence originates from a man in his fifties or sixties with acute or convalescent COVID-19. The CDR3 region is CASSLAEANYGYTF. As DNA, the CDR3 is TGTGCCAGCAGCTTAGCGGAAGCGAACTATGGCTACACCTTC.